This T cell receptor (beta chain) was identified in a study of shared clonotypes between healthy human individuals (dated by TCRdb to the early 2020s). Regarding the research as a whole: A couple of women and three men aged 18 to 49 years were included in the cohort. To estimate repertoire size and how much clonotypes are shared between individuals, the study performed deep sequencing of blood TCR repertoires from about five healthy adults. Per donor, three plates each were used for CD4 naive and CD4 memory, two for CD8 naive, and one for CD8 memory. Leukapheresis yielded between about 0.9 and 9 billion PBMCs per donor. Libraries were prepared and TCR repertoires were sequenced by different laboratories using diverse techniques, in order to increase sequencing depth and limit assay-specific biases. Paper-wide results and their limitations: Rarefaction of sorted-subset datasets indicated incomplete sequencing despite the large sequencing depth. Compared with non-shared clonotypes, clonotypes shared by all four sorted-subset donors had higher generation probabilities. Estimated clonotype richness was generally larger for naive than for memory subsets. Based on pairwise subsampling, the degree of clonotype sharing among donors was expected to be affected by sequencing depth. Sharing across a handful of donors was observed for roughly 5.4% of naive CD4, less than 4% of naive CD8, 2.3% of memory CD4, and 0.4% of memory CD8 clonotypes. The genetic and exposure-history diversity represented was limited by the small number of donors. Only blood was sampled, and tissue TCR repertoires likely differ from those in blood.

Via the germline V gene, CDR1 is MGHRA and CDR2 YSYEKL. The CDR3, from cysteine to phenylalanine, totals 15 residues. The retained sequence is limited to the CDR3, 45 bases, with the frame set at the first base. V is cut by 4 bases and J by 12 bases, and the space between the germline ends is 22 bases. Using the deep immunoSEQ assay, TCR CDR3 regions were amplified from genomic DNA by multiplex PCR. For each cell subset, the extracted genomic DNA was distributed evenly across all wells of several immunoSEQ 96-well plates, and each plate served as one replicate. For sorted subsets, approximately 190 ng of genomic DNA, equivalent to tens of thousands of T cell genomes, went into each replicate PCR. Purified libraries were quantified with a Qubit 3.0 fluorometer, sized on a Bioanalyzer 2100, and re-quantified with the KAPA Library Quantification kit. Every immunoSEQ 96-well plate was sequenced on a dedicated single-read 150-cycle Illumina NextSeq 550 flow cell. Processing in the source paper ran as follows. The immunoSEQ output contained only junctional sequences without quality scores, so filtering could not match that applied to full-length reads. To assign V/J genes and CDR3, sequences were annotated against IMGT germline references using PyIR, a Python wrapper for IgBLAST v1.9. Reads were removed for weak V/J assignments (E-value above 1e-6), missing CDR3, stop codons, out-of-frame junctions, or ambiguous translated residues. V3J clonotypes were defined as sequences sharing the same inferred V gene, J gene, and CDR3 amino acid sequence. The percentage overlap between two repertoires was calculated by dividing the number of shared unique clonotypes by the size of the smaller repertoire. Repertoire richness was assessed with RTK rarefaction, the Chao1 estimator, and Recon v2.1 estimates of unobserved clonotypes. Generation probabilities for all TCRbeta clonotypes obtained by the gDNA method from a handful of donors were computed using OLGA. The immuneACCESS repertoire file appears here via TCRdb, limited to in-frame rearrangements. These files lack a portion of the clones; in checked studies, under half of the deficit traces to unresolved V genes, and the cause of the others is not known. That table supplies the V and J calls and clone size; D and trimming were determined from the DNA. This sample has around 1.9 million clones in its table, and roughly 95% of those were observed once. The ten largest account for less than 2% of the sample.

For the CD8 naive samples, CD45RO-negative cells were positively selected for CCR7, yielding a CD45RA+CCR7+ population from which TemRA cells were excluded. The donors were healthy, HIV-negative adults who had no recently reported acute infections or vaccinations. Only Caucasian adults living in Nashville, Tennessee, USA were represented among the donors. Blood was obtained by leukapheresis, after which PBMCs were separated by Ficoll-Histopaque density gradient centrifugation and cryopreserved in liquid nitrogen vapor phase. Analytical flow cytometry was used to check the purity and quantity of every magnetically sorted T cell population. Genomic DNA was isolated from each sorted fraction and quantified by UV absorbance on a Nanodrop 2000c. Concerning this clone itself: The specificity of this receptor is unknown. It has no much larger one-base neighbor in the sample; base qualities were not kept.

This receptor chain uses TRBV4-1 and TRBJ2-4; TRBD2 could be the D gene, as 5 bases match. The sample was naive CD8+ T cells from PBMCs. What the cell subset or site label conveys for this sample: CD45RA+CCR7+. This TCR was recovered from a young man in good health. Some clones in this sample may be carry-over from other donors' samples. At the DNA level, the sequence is TGCGCCAGCAGCCCTTTTGAGGGAGAGGCGTTTAGTCAGTACTTC. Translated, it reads CASSPFEGEAFSQYF.